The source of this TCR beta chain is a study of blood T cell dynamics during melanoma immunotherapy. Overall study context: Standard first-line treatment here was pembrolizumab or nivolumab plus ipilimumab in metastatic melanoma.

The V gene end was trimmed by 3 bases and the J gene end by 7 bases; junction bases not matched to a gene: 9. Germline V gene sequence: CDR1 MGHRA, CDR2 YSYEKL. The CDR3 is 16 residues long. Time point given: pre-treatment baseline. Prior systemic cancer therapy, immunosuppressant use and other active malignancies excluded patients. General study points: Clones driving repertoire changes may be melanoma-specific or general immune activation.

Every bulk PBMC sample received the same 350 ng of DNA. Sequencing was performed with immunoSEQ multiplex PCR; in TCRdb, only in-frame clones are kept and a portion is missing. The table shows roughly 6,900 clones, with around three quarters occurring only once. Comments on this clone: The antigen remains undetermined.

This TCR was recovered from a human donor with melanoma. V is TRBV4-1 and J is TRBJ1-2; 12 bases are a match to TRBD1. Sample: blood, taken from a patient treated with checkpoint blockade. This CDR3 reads CASSHPPGQGAGGYTF. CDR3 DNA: TGCGCCAGCAGCCATCCCCCGGGACAGGGGGCAGGTGGCTACACCTTC.